Below are 15 T cell receptor beta chains sequenced from a single sample in a study of memory CD4+ T cells and cytomegalovirus serostatus (dated by TCRdb to about 2019). Preparation of the library involved the immunoSEQ multiplex PCR assay. The table comes from immuneACCESS by way of TCRdb, which keeps in-frame sequences with V and J called. Part of the clones is missing from these tables; in studies checked, under half for an unresolved V gene and the rest for unknown reasons. The sample has fewer than 50,000 clones on record, 70% to 80% of them singletons. Less than 6% of the sample belongs to the ten largest clones. Single viable CD3+CD4+CD8-CD45RO+ cells were sorted as memory CD4+ T cells on a FACSAria II. Material: memory CD4+ T cells from blood. These receptors all stem from an adult in good health and CMV-seropositive.

The V gene is TRBV28, the J gene TRBJ1-1; D remains unclear. The V end was cut by 5 bases, the J end by 1 base, with 5 bases between. Per the germline V gene, CDR1 is MDHEN and CDR2 is SYDVKM. There are 12 residues in the CDR3. In nucleotides, the CDR3 is TGTGCCAGCAGTGAAAGGAACACTGAAGCTTTCTTT. This codes for CASSERNTEAFF.

The J gene is TRBJ1-2, the V gene TRBV28; 7 bases match TRBD1. The CDR3 runs to 13 residues. CDR1 MDHEN and CDR2 SYDVKM come from the germline V gene. The trim removed 6 bases at V and 7 bases at J, leaving 8 bases unmatched. The CDR3 DNA reads as TGTGCCAGCAGACAGACAGGGAGGAGTGGCTACACCTTC. Amino acids: CASRQTGRSGYTF.

The V and J genes are TRBV5-1 and TRBJ2-5; TRBD1 is a possible D gene (6 bases). CDR1 and CDR2 (germline): SGHRS, YFSETQ. V was trimmed by 0 bases and J by 1 base, leaving 13 bases between them. The length of the CDR3 is 16 residues. The CDR3 bases are TGCGCCAGCAGCTTGGCCGGACAGATTCTCCAAGAGACCCAGTACTTC. This codes for CASSLAGQILQETQYF.

This rearrangement joins TRBV9 to TRBJ1-6; D perhaps matches TRBD1 (5 bases). Per germline, CDR1 SGDLS and CDR2 YYNGEE. Trimming took off 2 bases at V and 8 bases at J, with 11 bases between the two ends. This CDR3 comprises 14 residues. The CDR3 protein is CASSVGGIYSPLHF. CDR3 coding DNA: TGTGCCAGCAGCGTCGGGGGAATTTATTCACCCCTCCACTTT.

This chain connects TRBV19 to TRBJ1-2; TRBD1 might be the D (5 bases). This CDR3 contains 16 residues. Trimming stripped 5 bases from V and 3 bases from J, with 19 bases between. The germline V gene has CDR1 LNHDA and CDR2 SQIVND (reference sequence). This chain's CDR3 is CASSPEGRLSDYGYTF. CDR3 nucleotide sequence: TGTGCCAGTAGTCCAGAGGGGAGGTTGAGCGACTATGGCTACACCTTC.

The V gene is TRBV28, the J gene TRBJ2-5; a weak D match, TRBD2 (5 bases). V lost 7 bases and J 5 bases, leaving 23 bases between the germline ends. This CDR3 has 16 residues. Germline assignment: CDR1 MDHEN and CDR2 SYDVKM. The CDR3 region is CASNSPWVGAGETQYF. DNA for the CDR3: TGTGCCAGCAACTCTCCCTGGGTGGGAGCCGGGGAGACCCAGTACTTC.

V is TRBV7-6 and J is TRBJ2-5; D is possibly TRBD2 (6 bases). Germline V CDR1 and CDR2: SGHVS, FNYEAQ. This CDR3 contains 11 residues. Trimming left V 9 bases short and J 5 bases short, with 10 bases between. The CDR3 loop reads CASSGGETQYF. CDR3 DNA sequence: TGTGCCAGTTCCGGGGGTGAGACCCAGTACTTC.

The V call is TRBV28, the J call TRBJ1-4; TRBD1 matches at 8 bases. Germline V CDR1 and CDR2: MDHEN, SYDVKM. Trimming at V came to 2 bases and at J to 8 bases, leaving 7 bases not matched to a gene. The CDR3 contains 15 residues. CDR3 in amino acids: CASSLLGQGGEKLFF. The CDR3 DNA reads TGTGCCAGCAGTTTACTTGGACAGGGAGGAGAAAAACTGTTTTTT.

This clone was counted a few times. V gene TRBV7-2 combines with J gene TRBJ2-1, with a possible D match to TRBD2 (6 bases). The V end was cut by 6 bases, the J end by 8 bases, with 17 bases between. Germline values: CDR1 SGHTA, CDR2 FQGNSA. There are 14 residues in the CDR3. CDR3 bases: TGTGCCAGCAGTCCGGGACTCGGACGAGATGAGCAGTTCTTC. It encodes CASSPGLGRDEQFF.

DNA for the CDR3: TGTGCCAGCAGACCCGGACAGGGGCGAGGCCAAGAGACCCAGTACTTC. This translates into CASRPGQGRGQETQYF. The chain couples TRBV5-5 to TRBJ2-5; 9 positions match TRBD1. Germline assignment: CDR1 SGHKS and CDR2 YYEKEE (reference sequence). V shed 5 bases, J shed 1 base, and the junction held 9 bases outside the gene matches. The CDR3 runs 16 residues.

V usage is TRBV7-2 and J usage is TRBJ2-3; the match to TRBD2 covers 7 bases. V trimming: 1 base; J trimming: 1 base; junction bases outside the gene matches: 2. Germline CDR1 and CDR2: SGHTA and FQGNSA. There are 15 residues in the CDR3. CDR3 bases: TGTGCCAGCAGCTTAGATGCGGGGGGCACAGATACGCAGTATTTT. Residues: CASSLDAGGTDTQYF.

The chain links TRBV7-3 to TRBJ1-1; 8 nucleotides agree with TRBD1. The CDR3 consists of 13 residues. Germline V gives CDR1 SGHTA, CDR2 FQGTGA. After removal of 3 bases from V and 5 bases from J, the junction contained 2 bases not matched to a gene. CDR3 sequence: CASSLDRDTEAFF. For the CDR3, the DNA is TGTGCCAGCAGCTTGGACAGGGATACTGAAGCTTTCTTT.

The V and J genes are TRBV10-3 and TRBJ1-2, with D perhaps TRBD1 (6 bases). The CDR3 consists of 13 residues. CDR1 is ENHRY and CDR2 is SYGVKD in the germline V gene. V was cut by 0 bases and J by 8 bases, with 10 bases left in between. The CDR3 DNA reads as TGTGCCATCAGTGAGTCATGGACAGCAGGCTACACCTTC. It specifies CAISESWTAGYTF.

The chain carries TRBV5-6 and TRBJ2-5; perhaps TRBD1 as D (5 bases). The CDR3 is made up of 14 amino acids. Between the trimmed V and J ends, which lost 0 bases and 1 base, there was a span of 7 bases. Germline V gene data show CDR1 as SGHDT and CDR2 as YYEEEE. The DNA of the CDR3 is TGTGCCAGCAGCTTGGGTCAGGGCCAAGAGACCCAGTACTTC. Protein product: CASSLGQGQETQYF. The variable domain in full, with the rest retrieved from reference TRBV5-6 and TRBJ2-5, is DAGVTQSPTHLIKTRGQQVTLRCSPKSGHDTVSWYQQALGQGPQFIFQYYEEEERQRGNFPDRFSGHQFPNYSSELNVNALLLGDSALYLCASSLGQGQETQYFGPGTRLLVL.

The CDR3 coding sequence is TGTGCCAGCAGCCCCCAGGACAGGGGATTTCTTAACTATGGCTACACCTTC. This sequence encodes CASSPQDRGFLNYGYTF. The rearrangement joins TRBV9 to TRBJ1-2; 9 bases map to TRBD1. CDR3 length: 17 residues. After removal of 4 bases from V and 1 base from J, the junction contained 11 bases not matched to a gene. Germline CDR1 is SGDLS and CDR2 is YYNGEE.